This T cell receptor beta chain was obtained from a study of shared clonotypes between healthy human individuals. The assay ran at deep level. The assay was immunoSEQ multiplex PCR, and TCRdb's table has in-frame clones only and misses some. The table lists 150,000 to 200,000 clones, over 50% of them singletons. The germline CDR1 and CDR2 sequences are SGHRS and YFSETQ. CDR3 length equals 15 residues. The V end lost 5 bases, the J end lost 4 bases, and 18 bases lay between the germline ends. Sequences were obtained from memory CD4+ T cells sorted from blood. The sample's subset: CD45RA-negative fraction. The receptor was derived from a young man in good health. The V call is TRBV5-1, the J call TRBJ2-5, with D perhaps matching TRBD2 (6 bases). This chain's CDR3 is CASSRFVGGGETQYF. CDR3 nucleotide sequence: TGCGCCAGCAGTCGGTTTGTGGGAGGTGGAGAGACCCAGTACTTC.